This T cell receptor (beta chain) emerged from a study of T cell responses to AZD1222 COVID-19 vaccine. General observations from the study: Donors were mostly white British, more females; clonal diversity possibly underestimated. Nearly half of spike-specific TCRs reportedly target unmutated variant regions.

This clone was observed a single time. Its antigen is unknown. The assay was immunoSEQ multiplex PCR, and TCRdb's table has in-frame clones only and misses some. The sample has roughly 140,000 clones; approximately 90% are singletons. The clonotype comes from an adult who received the AZD1222 COVID-19 vaccine. Sequenced here: peripheral blood, sampled 28 days after the second AZD1222 dose.

For the CDR3, the DNA is TGCAGTGCTAGTCGACAGGGGGCGATGAACACTGAAGCTTTCTTT. It codes for CSASRQGAMNTEAFF. The chain uses TRBV20-1 and TRBJ1-1; 10 bases match TRBD1. The CDR3 covers 15 residues. Germline CDR1 and CDR2: DFQATT and SNEGSKA (reference sequence). J gave up 0 bases and V 3 bases, and 4 bases lay outside the gene matches.